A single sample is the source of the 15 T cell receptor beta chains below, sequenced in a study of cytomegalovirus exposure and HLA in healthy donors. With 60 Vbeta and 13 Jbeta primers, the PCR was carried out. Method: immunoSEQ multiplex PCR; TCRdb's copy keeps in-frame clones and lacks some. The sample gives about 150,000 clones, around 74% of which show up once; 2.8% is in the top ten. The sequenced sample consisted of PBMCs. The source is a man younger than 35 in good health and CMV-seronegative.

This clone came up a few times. CDR3 nucleotides: TGTGCCAGCAGCTTGGGGCGTGAGCAGTTCTTC. Protein sequence: CASSLGREQFF. The chain joins TRBV7-3 to TRBJ2-1; tentative D call: TRBD1 (5 bases). In germline, CDR1 is SGHTA, CDR2 FQGTGA. This CDR3 spans 11 amino acids. Trimming stripped 3 bases from V and 9 bases from J, with 6 bases between. Supplemented by reference TRBV7-3 and TRBJ2-1, the full variable domain reads GAGVSQTPSNKVTEKGKYVELRCDPISGHTALYWYRQSLGQGPEFLIYFQGTGAADDSGLPNDRFFAVRPEGSVSTLKIQRTERGDSAVYLCASSLGREQFFGPGTRLTVL.

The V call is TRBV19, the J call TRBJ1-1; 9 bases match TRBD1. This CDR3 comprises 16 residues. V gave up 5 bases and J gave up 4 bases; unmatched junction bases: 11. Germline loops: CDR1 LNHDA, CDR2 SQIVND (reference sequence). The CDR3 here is CASSLNRGQASTEAFF. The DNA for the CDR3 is TGTGCCAGTAGTCTCAACAGGGGGCAGGCGAGCACTGAAGCTTTCTTT.

CDR3 coding DNA: TGTGCCAGCAGTTTAGGAGGAGGCACTGAAGCTTTCTTT. Protein sequence: CASSLGGGTEAFF. V and J are TRBV28 and TRBJ1-1; D gene ambiguous. The CDR3 has 13 residues. Trimming shortened V by 2 bases and J by 4 bases, and 8 bases separated the two germline ends. CDR1 is MDHEN, CDR2 SYDVKM, per germline. Supplemented by reference TRBV28 and TRBJ1-1, the full variable domain reads DVKVTQSSRYLVKRTGEKVFLECVQDMDHENMFWYRQDPGLGLRLIYFSYDVKMKEKGDIPEGYSVSREKKERFSLILESASTNQTSMYLCASSLGGGTEAFFGQGTRLTVV.

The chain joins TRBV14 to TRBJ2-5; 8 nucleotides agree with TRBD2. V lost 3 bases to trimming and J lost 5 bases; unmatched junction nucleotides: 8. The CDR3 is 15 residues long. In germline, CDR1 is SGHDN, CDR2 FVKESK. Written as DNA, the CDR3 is TGTGCCAGCAGCCAGGCAATTAGCGGGGTGGAGACCCAGTACTTC. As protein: CASSQAISGVETQYF.

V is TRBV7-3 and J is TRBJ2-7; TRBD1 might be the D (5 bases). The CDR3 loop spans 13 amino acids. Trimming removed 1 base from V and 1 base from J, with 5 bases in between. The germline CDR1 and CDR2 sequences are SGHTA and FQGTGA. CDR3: CASSLKGSYEQYF. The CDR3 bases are TGTGCCAGCAGCTTAAAGGGGTCCTACGAGCAGTACTTC.

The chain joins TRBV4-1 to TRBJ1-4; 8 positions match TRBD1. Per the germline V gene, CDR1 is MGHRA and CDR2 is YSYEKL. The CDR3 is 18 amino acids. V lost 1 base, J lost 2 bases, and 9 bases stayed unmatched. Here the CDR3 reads CASSQGRGQGATNEKLFF. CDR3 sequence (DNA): TGCGCCAGCAGCCAAGGCAGGGGGCAGGGTGCGACTAATGAAAAACTGTTTTTT.

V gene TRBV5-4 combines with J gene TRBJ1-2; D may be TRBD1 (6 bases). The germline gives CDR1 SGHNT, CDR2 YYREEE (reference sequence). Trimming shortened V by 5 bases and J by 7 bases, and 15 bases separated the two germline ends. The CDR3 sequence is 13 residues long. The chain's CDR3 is CASSQAGGLGYTF. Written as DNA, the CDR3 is TGTGCCAGCAGTCAGGCGGGGGGGCTTGGCTACACCTTC.

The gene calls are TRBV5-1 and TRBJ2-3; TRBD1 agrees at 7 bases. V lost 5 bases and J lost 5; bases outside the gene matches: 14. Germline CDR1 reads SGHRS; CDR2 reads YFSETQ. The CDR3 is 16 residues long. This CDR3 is CASRSNTGASGDTQYF. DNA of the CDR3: TGCGCCAGCAGATCTAACACAGGGGCTTCGGGAGATACGCAGTATTTT. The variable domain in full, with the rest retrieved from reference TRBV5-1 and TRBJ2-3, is KAGVTQTPRYLIKTRGQQVTLSCSPISGHRSVSWYQQTPGQGLQFLFEYFSETQRNKGNFPGRFSGRQFSNSRSEMNVSTLELGDSALYLCASRSNTGASGDTQYFGPGTRLTVL.

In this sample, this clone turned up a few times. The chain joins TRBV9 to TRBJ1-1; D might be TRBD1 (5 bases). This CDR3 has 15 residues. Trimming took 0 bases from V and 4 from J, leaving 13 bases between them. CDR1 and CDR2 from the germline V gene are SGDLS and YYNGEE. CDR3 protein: CASSVGAGLTTEAFF. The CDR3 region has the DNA TGTGCCAGCAGCGTAGGCGCGGGACTTACCACTGAAGCTTTCTTT.

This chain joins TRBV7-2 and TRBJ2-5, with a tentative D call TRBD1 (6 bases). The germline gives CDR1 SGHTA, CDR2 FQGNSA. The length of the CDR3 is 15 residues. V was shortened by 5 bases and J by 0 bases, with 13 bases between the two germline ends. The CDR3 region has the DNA TGTGCCAGCAGCGGCGGAGGACAGAACCAAGAGACCCAGTACTTC. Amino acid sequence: CASSGGGQNQETQYF.

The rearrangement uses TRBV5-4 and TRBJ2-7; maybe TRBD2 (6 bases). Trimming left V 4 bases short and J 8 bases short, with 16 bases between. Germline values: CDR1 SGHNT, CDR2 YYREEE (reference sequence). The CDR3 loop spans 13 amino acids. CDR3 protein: CASSRTTREKQYF. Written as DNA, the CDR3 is TGTGCCAGCAGCCGTACGACACGGGAGAAGCAGTACTTC.

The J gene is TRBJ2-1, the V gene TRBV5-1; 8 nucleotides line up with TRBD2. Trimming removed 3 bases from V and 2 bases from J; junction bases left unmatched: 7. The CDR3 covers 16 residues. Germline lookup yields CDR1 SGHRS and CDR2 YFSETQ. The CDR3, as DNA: TGCGCCAGCAGCTCCGGGACTAGTCGGACCTACAATGAGCAGTTCTTC. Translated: CASSSGTSRTYNEQFF.

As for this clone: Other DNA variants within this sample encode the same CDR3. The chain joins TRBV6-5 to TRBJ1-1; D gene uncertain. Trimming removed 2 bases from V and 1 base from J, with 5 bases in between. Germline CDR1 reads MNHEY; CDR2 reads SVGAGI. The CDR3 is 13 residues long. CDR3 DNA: TGTGCCAGCAGTTACGGGCCGAACACTGAAGCTTTCTTT. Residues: CASSYGPNTEAFF.

CDR3: CASSPGQGYEQYF. The CDR3 nucleotides read TGTGCCAGCAGTCCGGGACAGGGCTACGAGCAGTACTTC. This sequence joins TRBV27 and TRBJ2-7, with 9 bases lining up with TRBD1. Trimming removed 5 bases from V and 3 bases from J; junction bases left unmatched: 2. CDR1 is MNHEY, CDR2 SMNVEV, per germline (reference sequence). The CDR3 runs 13 residues.

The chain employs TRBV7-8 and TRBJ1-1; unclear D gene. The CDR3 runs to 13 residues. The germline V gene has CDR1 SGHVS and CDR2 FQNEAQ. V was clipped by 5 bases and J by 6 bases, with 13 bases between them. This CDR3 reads CASSPRKNPEAFF. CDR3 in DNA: TGTGCCAGCAGCCCCAGGAAGAATCCTGAAGCTTTCTTT.